This entry describes one T cell receptor beta chain. This may be a read error, as it is one base from a much larger clone. An even split of each subset's genomic DNA across several immunoSEQ plates was performed. Clones were sequenced by immunoSEQ multiplex PCR, and TCRdb holds only the in-frame ones, with some missing. The table includes a few hundred thousand clones, around three quarters detected once. The data derive from a study of shared clonotypes between healthy human individuals. V was cut by 5 bases and J by 6 bases, with 13 bases left in between. The CDR3 loop spans 13 amino acids. Germline V CDR1 and CDR2: LNHDA, SQIVND (reference sequence).

The sequence was collected from a woman aged 40 to 55 in good health. Some clones in this sample may be carry-over from other donors' samples. The chain employs TRBV19 and TRBJ1-1, with D possibly being TRBD1 (5 bases). Sequencing used PBMCs. The CDR3 loop is CASSSGLNAEAFF. The CDR3 DNA reads as TGTGCCAGTAGTTCAGGGCTCAACGCTGAAGCTTTCTTT.